One and the same sample provided the 7 T cell receptor beta chains below, sequenced in a study of STAT5B mutations in CD4+ large granular lymphocyte leukemia. Repertoires were generated with immunoSEQ multiplex PCR, while TCRdb's copy carries only in-frame clones and drops some. Counted here are approximately 8,100 clones, approximately 80% occurring once; the ten biggest clones make up about 70%. The sample was PBMCs. Every receptor here comes from a woman aged 55-69 years with CD4+ T-cell large granular lymphocyte leukemia.

This chain connects TRBV5-6 to TRBJ1-1; D is ambiguous. Trimming left V 5 bases short and J 0 bases short, with 11 bases between. CDR3 length: 14 residues. CDR1 and CDR2 (germline): SGHDT, YYEEEE. The CDR3 region is CASSQLRVNTEAFF. CDR3 DNA: TGTGCCAGCAGTCAACTTCGGGTGAACACTGAAGCTTTCTTT.

This clone turned up a few times. This chain links TRBV18 with TRBJ2-3; the D is unclear. The CDR3 is made up of 14 amino acids. Germline-derived CDR1 and CDR2 are KGHSH and LQKENI. Trimming pared 2 bases from V and 5 bases from J, leaving 11 bases between. CDR3 in amino acids: CASSPSRAEDTQYF. Here the CDR3 DNA reads TGTGCCAGCTCACCAAGCCGGGCTGAAGATACGCAGTATTTT. The variable domain in full, with the rest retrieved from reference TRBV18 and TRBJ2-3, is NAGVMQNPRHLVRRRGQEARLRCSPMKGHSHVYWYRQLPEEGLKFMVYLQKENIIDESGMPKERFSAEFPKEGPSILRIQQVVRGDSAAYFCASSPSRAEDTQYFGPGTRLTVL.

V gene TRBV10-2 combines with J gene TRBJ2-5, with D maybe TRBD2 (5 bases). The V gene lost 7 bases and the J gene lost 5 bases, with 17 bases spanning the gap. The CDR3 loop spans 14 amino acids. Germline V gene sequence: CDR1 WSHSY, CDR2 SAAADI. CDR3 loop: CASIPPGSGETQYF. The CDR3 region has the DNA TGCGCCAGCATCCCCCCGGGGTCGGGGGAGACCCAGTACTTC.

This chain joins TRBV14 and TRBJ1-2; the match to TRBD1 covers 7 bases. The CDR3 extends over 14 amino acids. After removal of 4 bases from V and 4 bases from J, the junction contained 6 bases not matched to a gene. Germline CDR1 is SGHDN and CDR2 is FVKESK. CDR3 protein: CASSPSAGGYGYTF. The DNA for the CDR3 is TGTGCCAGCAGCCCGTCGGCAGGGGGCTATGGCTACACCTTC.

The chain couples TRBV4-1 to TRBJ2-3; no clear D gene. CDR1 and CDR2 (germline): MGHRA, YSYEKL. Trimming cost V 3 bases and J 6 bases, with 4 bases left between them. The CDR3 contains 11 residues. CDR3 coding DNA: TGCGCCAGCAGCCAGGGGGATACGCAGTATTTT. Its protein is CASSQGDTQYF.

The CDR3 coding sequence is TGCGCCAGCAGCCCCGGCGGGACCCTAAGCGAGCAGTACTTC. Protein sequence: CASSPGGTLSEQYF. The rearrangement uses TRBV5-1 and TRBJ2-7, with D possibly TRBD2 on 6 matching bases. Germline V gives CDR1 SGHRS, CDR2 YFSETQ. Trimming pared 4 bases from V and 6 bases from J, leaving 17 bases between. The CDR3 contains 14 residues.

This chain uses TRBV6-5 with TRBJ2-2, with a possible D match to TRBD2 (5 bases). The CDR3 has 14 residues. Looked up from germline, CDR1 is MNHEY and CDR2 is SVGAGI. The V gene lost 2 bases and the J gene lost 5 bases, with 9 bases spanning the gap. The CDR3 region is CASSYDSGTGELFF. The CDR3 DNA sequence: TGTGCCAGCAGTTACGACTCGGGGACCGGGGAGCTGTTTTTT.